The 14 T cell receptor beta chains below all came from one sample that was sequenced in a study of T cell repertoires in cytomegalovirus infection. TCRdb reprocessed the reads via MiXCR and lists one record per CDR3 protein. The data hold 200,000 to 250,000 distinct CDR3 sequences, with roughly 20% observed a single time. Sequencing used CD8+ T cells from PBMCs. The receptors derive from a human donor in good health (CMV status not recorded). Some clones in this sample may be carry-over from other donors' samples.

This clonotype was seen more than once but under ten times. V usage is TRBV28 and J usage is TRBJ2-2, with D perhaps TRBD1 (6 bases). Trimming stripped 8 bases from V and 7 bases from J, with 14 bases between. The CDR3 runs 13 residues. CDR1 is MDHEN and CDR2 is SYDVKM in the germline V gene. CDR3 DNA sequence: TGTGCCAGCGCGCCCAGGGGTGGCGGGGAGCTGTTTTTT. Translated, it gives CASAPRGGGELFF. Full variable domain (rest looked up from reference TRBV28 and TRBJ2-2): DVKVTQSSRYLVKRTGEKVFLECVQDMDHENMFWYRQDPGLGLRLIYFSYDVKMKEKGDIPEGYSVSREKKERFSLILESASTNQTSMYLCASAPRGGGELFFGEGSRLTVL.

The V gene is TRBV5-5, the J gene TRBJ1-5, with TRBD1 as a possible D gene (5 bases). Germline V gene sequence: CDR1 SGHKS, CDR2 YYEKEE (reference sequence). V lost 1 base to trimming and J lost 8 bases, with 13 bases between them. This CDR3 has 14 amino acids. The CDR3 here is CASSLRGAEEPQHF. The CDR3 nucleotides are TGTGCCAGCAGCTTGAGAGGGGCCGAAGAGCCCCAGCATTTT.

A remark on this clonotype: This clone may be a read error of a much larger clone one base away. The chain recombines TRBV12-3 or TRBV12-4 with TRBJ1-5; TRBD1 might be the D (6 bases). The CDR3 is 15 amino acids. Trimming took 5 bases from V and 0 from J, leaving 11 bases between them. CDR3 nucleotide sequence: TGTGCCAGCAGTCTGCCAGGGGATAGCAATCAGCCCCAGCATTTT. It encodes CASSLPGDSNQPQHF.

Many counts were recorded for this clonotype. The CDR3, as DNA: TGTGCCAGCAGTCGCGAACCCCCCGGGGAGCTGTTTTTT. Encoded protein: CASSREPPGELFF. V usage is TRBV2 and J usage is TRBJ2-2; the D is unclear. Germline CDR1 is SNHLY and CDR2 is FYNNEI. Trimming removed 5 bases at V and 6 bases at J, with 10 bases between. The CDR3 has 13 amino acids.

The chain employs TRBV12-3 or TRBV12-4 and TRBJ1-1, with a possible D match to TRBD1 (5 bases). The CDR3 loop spans 13 amino acids. V lost 3 bases to trimming and J lost 6 bases, with 11 bases between them. The CDR3 bases are TGTGCCAGCAGTTTCTTGCAGGGCGCTGAAGCTTTCTTT. It translates to CASSFLQGAEAFF.

The table lists this clonotype with a few counts. The rearrangement links TRBV6-5 to TRBJ1-2, with 7 bases that match TRBD1. CDR3 length equals 15 residues. The junction had 12 bases not matched to a gene; V was cut back by 5 bases and J by 6 bases. In germline, CDR1 is MNHEY, CDR2 SVGAGI. The CDR3 bases are TGTGCCAGCAGTCCCTTCCCCGGGACAGCAGATGGCTACACCTTC. Amino acid sequence: CASSPFPGTADGYTF.

This chain links TRBV7-7 with TRBJ1-1, with D hard to call. Trimming shortened V by 1 base and J by 6 bases, and 9 bases separated the two germline ends. This CDR3 spans 13 amino acids. In germline, CDR1 is SSHAT, CDR2 FNYEAQ (reference sequence). The CDR3 is CASSLEGLPEAFF. The DNA for the CDR3 is TGTGCCAGCAGCTTAGAGGGCTTACCTGAAGCTTTCTTT.

This clonotype was recorded a few times. V and J are TRBV5-1 and TRBJ1-1; 8 nucleotides match TRBD1. The germline CDR1 and CDR2 sequences are SGHRS and YFSETQ. This CDR3 spans 15 amino acids. After removal of 3 bases from V and 4 bases from J, the junction contained 8 bases not matched to a gene. This CDR3 is CASSSGTGPPTEAFF. The CDR3, as DNA: TGCGCCAGCAGCTCGGGGACAGGACCCCCCACTGAAGCTTTCTTT. The full variable domain, in which reference TRBV5-1 and TRBJ1-1 provide the parts outside the CDR3, is KAGVTQTPRYLIKTRGQQVTLSCSPISGHRSVSWYQQTPGQGLQFLFEYFSETQRNKGNFPGRFSGRQFSNSRSEMNVSTLELGDSALYLCASSSGTGPPTEAFFGQGTRLTVV.

Points on this clonotype: Given a much more abundant clone one base away, this may be a read error. The V and J genes are TRBV7-2 and TRBJ2-1; 9 nucleotides match TRBD2. The V segment lost 5 bases and the J segment 12 bases; nucleotides outside the gene matches: 14. This CDR3 region has 15 residues. Germline CDR1 is SGHTA and CDR2 is FQGNSA. The CDR3 sequence is CASSPWGLAGDGQFF. The CDR3 DNA sequence: TGTGCCAGCAGCCCTTGGGGTTTAGCGGGGGATGGGCAGTTCTTC.

This clonotype was counted between two and nine times. One end of the junction does not line up with germline, which may come from a read error. The CDR3 sequence is CASSPRTAPLSSNSPLHF. The CDR3 nucleotides read TGTGCCAGCAGCCCTCGGACGGCCCCGTTGTCCTCTAATTCACCCCTCCACTTT. This rearrangement joins TRBV6-6 to TRBJ1-6, with D unresolved. CDR1 is MNHNY and CDR2 is SVGAGI in the germline V gene (reference sequence). This CDR3 contains 18 residues.

The chain has TRBV29-1 and TRBJ2-5; D possibly corresponds to TRBD1 (5 bases). The CDR3 contains 12 residues. Germline V lookup: CDR1 SQVTM, CDR2 ANQGSEA. V lost 0 bases and J lost 4, with 6 bases in between. The CDR3 DNA reads as TGCAGCGTTGAAGACAGGGTAGAGACCCAGTACTTC. Its protein product is CSVEDRVETQYF.

This clonotype was detected only once. The chain is built from TRBV12-3 or TRBV12-4 and TRBJ2-5; TRBD1 might be the D (5 bases). Between the trimmed V and J ends, which lost 6 bases and 2 bases, there was a span of 19 bases. This CDR3 region has 16 residues. CDR3 sequence: CASSPWGRAQQETQYF. CDR3 coding DNA: TGTGCCAGCAGCCCATGGGGCAGGGCCCAACAAGAGACCCAGTACTTC.

This clonotype was picked up many times. The chain couples TRBV12-3 or TRBV12-4 to TRBJ2-1, with D maybe TRBD1 (5 bases). There are 13 residues in the CDR3. Trimming took off 3 bases at V and 5 bases at J, with 8 bases between the two ends. CDR3 sequence (DNA): TGTGCCAGCAGTTTGAGACAGAACAATGAGCAGTTCTTC. This codes for CASSLRQNNEQFF.

The CDR3 region is CASSSRLAGMISYNEQFF. CDR3 nucleotide sequence: TGTGCCAGCAGCTCGAGACTAGCGGGGATGATCTCCTACAATGAGCAGTTCTTC. This chain connects TRBV7-9 to TRBJ2-1; 11 nucleotides align to TRBD2. The germline CDR1 and CDR2 sequences are SEHNR and FQNEAQ (reference sequence). This CDR3 has 18 amino acids. Unmatched junction bases numbered 8, after V lost 4 bases and J lost 0 bases.